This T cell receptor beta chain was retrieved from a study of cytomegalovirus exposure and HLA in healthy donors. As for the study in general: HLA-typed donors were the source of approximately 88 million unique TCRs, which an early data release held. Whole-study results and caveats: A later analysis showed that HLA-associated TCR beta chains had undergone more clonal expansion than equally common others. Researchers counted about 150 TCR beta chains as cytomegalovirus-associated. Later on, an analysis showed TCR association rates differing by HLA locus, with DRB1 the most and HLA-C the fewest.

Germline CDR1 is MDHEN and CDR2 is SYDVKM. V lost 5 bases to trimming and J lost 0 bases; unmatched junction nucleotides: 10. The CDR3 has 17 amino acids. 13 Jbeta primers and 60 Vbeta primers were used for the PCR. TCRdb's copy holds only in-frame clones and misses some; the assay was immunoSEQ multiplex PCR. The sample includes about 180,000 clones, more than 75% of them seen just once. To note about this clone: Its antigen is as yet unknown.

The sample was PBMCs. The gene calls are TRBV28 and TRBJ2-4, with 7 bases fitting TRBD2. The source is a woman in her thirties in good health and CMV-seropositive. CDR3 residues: CASSLLREGLAKNIQYF. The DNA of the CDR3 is TGTGCCAGCAGTCTCCTCAGGGAGGGCCTAGCCAAAAACATTCAGTACTTC.